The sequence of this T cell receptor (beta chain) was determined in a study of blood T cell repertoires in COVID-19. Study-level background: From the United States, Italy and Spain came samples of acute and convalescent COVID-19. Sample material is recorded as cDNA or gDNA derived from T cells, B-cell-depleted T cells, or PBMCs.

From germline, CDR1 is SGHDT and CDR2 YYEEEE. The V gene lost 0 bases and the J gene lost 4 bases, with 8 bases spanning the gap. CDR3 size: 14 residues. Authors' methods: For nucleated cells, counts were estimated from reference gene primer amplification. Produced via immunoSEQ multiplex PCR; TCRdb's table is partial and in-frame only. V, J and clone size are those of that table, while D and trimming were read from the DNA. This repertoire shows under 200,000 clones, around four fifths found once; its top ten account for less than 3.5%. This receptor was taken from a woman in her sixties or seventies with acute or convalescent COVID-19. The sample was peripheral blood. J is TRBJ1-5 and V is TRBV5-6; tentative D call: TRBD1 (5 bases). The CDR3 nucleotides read TGTGCCAGCAGCTTGGTACGGGGGAATCAGCCCCAGCATTTT. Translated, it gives CASSLVRGNQPQHF. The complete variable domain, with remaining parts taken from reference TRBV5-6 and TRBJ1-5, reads DAGVTQSPTHLIKTRGQQVTLRCSPKSGHDTVSWYQQALGQGPQFIFQYYEEEERQRGNFPDRFSGHQFPNYSSELNVNALLLGDSALYLCASSLVRGNQPQHFGDGTRLSIL.